The clone carrying this T cell receptor (beta chain) has just a few counts. This entry belongs to a study of T cells in Graves' hyperthyroidism and ophthalmopathy. Background on the study: It was at initial diagnosis, before any treatment, that peripheral blood was collected.

Deletions cut 4 bases from V and 2 bases from J, with 10 bases between. The CDR3 has 14 amino acids. Germline V gene data show CDR1 as SGHRS and CDR2 as YFSETQ. Recently diagnosed hyperthyroidism of less than 2 months' duration affected patients aged 18 to 65. A roughly 9.7 ml volume of fresh peripheral blood provided the PBMCs. Amplification of TCR beta CDR3 regions was performed using RNA transcripts as template. Primed by the HTBI set, a first-round RT-PCR was run on the TCR CDR3. TCRdb passed the multiplex PCR reads through MiXCR, listing each CDR3 protein once. The profile shows a few hundred thousand distinct CDR3 sequences, about a sixth of them singletons.

Sample: blood. This TCR derives from a woman aged 45-60 years with Graves' hyperthyroidism. The V call is TRBV5-1, the J call TRBJ1-5, with D possibly matching TRBD1 (5 bases). The CDR3 spells CASSPDRGNQPQHF. As DNA, the CDR3 is TGCGCCAGCAGCCCCGACAGAGGCAATCAGCCCCAGCATTTT. Supplemented by reference TRBV5-1 and TRBJ1-5, the full variable domain reads KAGVTQTPRYLIKTRGQQVTLSCSPISGHRSVSWYQQTPGQGLQFLFEYFSETQRNKGNFPGRFSGRQFSNSRSEMNVSTLELGDSALYLCASSPDRGNQPQHFGDGTRLSIL.